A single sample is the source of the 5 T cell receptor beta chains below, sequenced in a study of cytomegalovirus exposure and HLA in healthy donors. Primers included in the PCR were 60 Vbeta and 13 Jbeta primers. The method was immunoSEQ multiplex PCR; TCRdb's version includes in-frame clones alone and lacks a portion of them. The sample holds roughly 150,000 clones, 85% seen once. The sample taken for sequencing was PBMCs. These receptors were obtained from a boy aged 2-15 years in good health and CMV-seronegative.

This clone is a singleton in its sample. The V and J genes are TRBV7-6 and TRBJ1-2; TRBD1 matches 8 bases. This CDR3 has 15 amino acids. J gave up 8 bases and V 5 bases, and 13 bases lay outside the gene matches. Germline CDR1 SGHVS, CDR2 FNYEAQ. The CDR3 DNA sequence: TGTGCCAGCAGCCCCGAGGACAGGGCATTGCGAGGCTACACCTTC. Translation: CASSPEDRALRGYTF.

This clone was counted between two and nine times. CDR3 sequence: CASAKPGQGARGYTF. DNA for the CDR3: TGTGCCAGCGCCAAACCGGGACAGGGGGCTAGGGGCTACACCTTC. V usage is TRBV6-1 and J usage is TRBJ1-2; the match to TRBD1 covers 12 bases. The CDR3 length is 15 residues. The trim removed 8 bases at V and 8 bases at J, leaving 12 bases unmatched. Germline V gives CDR1 MNHNS, CDR2 SASEGT.

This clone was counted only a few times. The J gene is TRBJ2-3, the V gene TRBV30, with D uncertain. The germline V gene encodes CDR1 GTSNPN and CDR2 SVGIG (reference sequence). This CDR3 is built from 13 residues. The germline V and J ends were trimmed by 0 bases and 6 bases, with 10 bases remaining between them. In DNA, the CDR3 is TGTGCCTGGAGTGTATCGTCTACGGATACGCAGTATTTT. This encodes CAWSVSSTDTQYF.

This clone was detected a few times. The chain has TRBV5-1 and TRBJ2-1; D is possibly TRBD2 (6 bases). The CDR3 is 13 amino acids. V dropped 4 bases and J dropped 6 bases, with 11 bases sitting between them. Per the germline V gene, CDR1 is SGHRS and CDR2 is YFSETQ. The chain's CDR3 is CASSMGRFNEQFF. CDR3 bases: TGCGCCAGCAGCATGGGGAGGTTCAATGAGCAGTTCTTC.

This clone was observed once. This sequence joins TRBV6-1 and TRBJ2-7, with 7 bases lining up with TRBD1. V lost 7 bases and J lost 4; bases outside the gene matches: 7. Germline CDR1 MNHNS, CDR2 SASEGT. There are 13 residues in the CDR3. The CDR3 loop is CASTDRRSYEQYF. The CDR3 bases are TGTGCCAGCACGGACAGGAGATCATACGAGCAGTACTTC.